Listed below are T cell receptor beta chains from one sample, sequenced in a study of OX40 agonist ivuxolimab in advanced cancers. TCRdb keeps only in-frame clones here, not all; method: immunoSEQ multiplex PCR. In the table there are roughly 60,000 clones, about 80% of which are singletons. Sequenced here: CD4+ or CD8+ T cells sorted from blood, sampled in a trial of the OX40 agonist ivuxolimab. These receptors all come from an adult with an advanced solid tumor such as melanoma, head and neck, liver or kidney cancer. Each CDR3 is given with its conserved first and last residue. The order of the fields is V gene, D gene, clone size, J gene, CDR3 DNA, CDR3 protein. D genes are given only for firm matches. Clone size is stated in some rows and not others, as once, few, many or a class when expanded.

v_call: TRBV2; d_call: .; clone_size: .; j_call: TRBJ1-5; cdr3_nt: TGTGCCAGCAGTGAATCGCGAGCGGACAATCAGCCCCAGCATTTT; cdr3_aa: CASSESRADNQPQHF
v_call: TRBV5-1; d_call: .; clone_size: .; j_call: TRBJ2-1; cdr3_nt: TGCGCCAGCAGCTTAGCCTGGGGGGGCGCCTACAATGAGCAGTTCTTC; cdr3_aa: CASSLAWGGAYNEQFF
v_call: TRBV19; d_call: TRBD2; clone_size: .; j_call: TRBJ2-7; cdr3_nt: TGTGCCAGTAGTAAGGTAGCGGGGAACTACGAGCAGTACTTC; cdr3_aa: CASSKVAGNYEQYF
v_call: TRBV28; d_call: .; clone_size: .; j_call: TRBJ1-1; cdr3_nt: TGTGCCAGCAGTTTATTGGGCTTGACAGAGACTGAAGCTTTCTTT; cdr3_aa: CASSLLGLTETEAFF
v_call: TRBV5-1; d_call: TRBD1; clone_size: once; j_call: TRBJ1-1; cdr3_nt: TGCGCCAGCAGCTTTGACAGGGGGTCTGAAGCTTTCTTT; cdr3_aa: CASSFDRGSEAFF
v_call: TRBV20-1; d_call: .; clone_size: .; j_call: TRBJ2-3; cdr3_nt: TGCAGTGCTACCGCGGGAGATACGCAGTATTTT; cdr3_aa: CSATAGDTQYF
v_call: TRBV14; d_call: .; clone_size: .; j_call: TRBJ2-5; cdr3_nt: TGTACCAGCAGCCAAGTATCTGAGACCCAGTACTTC; cdr3_aa: CTSSQVSETQYF
v_call: TRBV2; d_call: .; clone_size: .; j_call: TRBJ1-1; cdr3_nt: TGTGCCAGCACCAAAGGGGGGGGCGCAGACACTGAAGCTTTCTTT; cdr3_aa: CASTKGGGADTEAFF
v_call: TRBV28; d_call: .; clone_size: once; j_call: TRBJ1-1; cdr3_nt: TGTGCCAGCAGAGTCGGACAAGCTGAAGCTTTCTTT; cdr3_aa: CASRVGQAEAFF
v_call: TRBV7-3; d_call: .; clone_size: .; j_call: TRBJ2-7; cdr3_nt: TGTGCCAGCAGCTTAACGGCGACAGACGGTTACGAGCAGTACTTC; cdr3_aa: CASSLTATDGYEQYF
v_call: TRBV2; d_call: .; clone_size: .; j_call: TRBJ1-1; cdr3_nt: TGTGCCAGCAGTGAATATAGGGGGACTGAAGCTTTCTTT; cdr3_aa: CASSEYRGTEAFF
v_call: TRBV7-2; d_call: .; clone_size: .; j_call: TRBJ2-2; cdr3_nt: TGTGTAACCGGGACTTTCAACACCGGGGAGCTGTTTTTT; cdr3_aa: CVTGTFNTGELFF
v_call: TRBV19; d_call: TRBD2; clone_size: medium-sized; j_call: TRBJ2-7; cdr3_nt: TGTGCCAGTAGTATAGTAGCGGGGCCCAACGAGCAGTACTTC; cdr3_aa: CASSIVAGPNEQYF
v_call: TRBV9; d_call: .; clone_size: .; j_call: TRBJ1-4; cdr3_nt: TGTGCCAGCAGCGTAGGACCCACCAGTGAAAAACTGTTTTTT; cdr3_aa: CASSVGPTSEKLFF
v_call: TRBV5-1; d_call: TRBD1; clone_size: .; j_call: TRBJ2-2; cdr3_nt: TGCGCCAGCAGCACCGGACAGGGGGCGACCACCGGGGAGCTGTTTTTT; cdr3_aa: CASSTGQGATTGELFF
v_call: TRBV28; d_call: TRBD2; clone_size: once; j_call: TRBJ2-2; cdr3_nt: TGTGCCAGCAGTTTAAGGCTAGCGGGAAACACCGGGGAGCTGTTTTTT; cdr3_aa: CASSLRLAGNTGELFF
v_call: TRBV5-4; d_call: .; clone_size: .; j_call: TRBJ2-1; cdr3_nt: TGTGCCAGCAGCGAGAAACAGAGTTTTGGCAGCTCCTACAATGAGCAGTTCTTC; cdr3_aa: CASSEKQSFGSSYNEQFF
v_call: TRBV2; d_call: TRBD2; clone_size: .; j_call: TRBJ2-2; cdr3_nt: TGTGCCAGCACTAGACTAGCGGGAGACACCGGGGAGCTGTTTTTT; cdr3_aa: CASTRLAGDTGELFF
v_call: TRBV9; d_call: .; clone_size: few; j_call: TRBJ1-4; cdr3_nt: TGTGCCAGCAGCGCCCCAGGAGTTAATGAAAAACTGTTTTTT; cdr3_aa: CASSAPGVNEKLFF
v_call: TRBV2; d_call: .; clone_size: .; j_call: TRBJ1-2; cdr3_nt: TGTGCCAGCAGTGATGGGCGGTCGAACTATGGCTACACCTTC; cdr3_aa: CASSDGRSNYGYTF
v_call: TRBV18; d_call: .; clone_size: .; j_call: TRBJ2-2; cdr3_nt: TGTGCCAGCTCACCTGGTGTATCCGGGGAGCTGTTTTTT; cdr3_aa: CASSPGVSGELFF
v_call: TRBV2; d_call: TRBD1; clone_size: .; j_call: TRBJ1-3; cdr3_nt: TGTGCCAGCAAGGGTTCGGGACAGAAGTTTGGAAACACCATATATTTT; cdr3_aa: CASKGSGQKFGNTIYF